The clone carrying this TCR beta chain was detected a few times. Its antigen is not known. This entry belongs to a study of CD8 T cells in ankylosing spondylitis. Findings and caveats of the study: In ankylosing spondylitis blood, a motif of eight highly homologous TCR beta variants appeared characteristic. Researchers reportedly found disease-linked clones significantly enriched in matched ankylosing spondylitis synovial fluid. Peripheral blood samples showed relatively rare disease-linked clones, and these clones were CD8+.

TCRdb independently ran MiXCR on the 5' RACE reads; one entry per CDR3 protein. The sample shows over 700,000 distinct CDR3 sequences, roughly 20% of them seen only once. This CDR3 is built from 15 residues. Trimming removed 0 bases at V and 9 bases at J, with 13 bases between. The germline gives CDR1 SGHRS, CDR2 YFSETQ. Input material: blood, either unsorted or a sorted T cell fraction (not recorded which). The V gene is TRBV5-1, the J gene TRBJ1-6; D perhaps matches TRBD1 (5 bases). The source is a male donor with ankylosing spondylitis. The CDR3 DNA reads TGCGCCAGCAGCTTGGATGGCAGGGCGGGTTCACCCCTCCACTTT. Amino acid sequence: CASSLDGRAGSPLHF.